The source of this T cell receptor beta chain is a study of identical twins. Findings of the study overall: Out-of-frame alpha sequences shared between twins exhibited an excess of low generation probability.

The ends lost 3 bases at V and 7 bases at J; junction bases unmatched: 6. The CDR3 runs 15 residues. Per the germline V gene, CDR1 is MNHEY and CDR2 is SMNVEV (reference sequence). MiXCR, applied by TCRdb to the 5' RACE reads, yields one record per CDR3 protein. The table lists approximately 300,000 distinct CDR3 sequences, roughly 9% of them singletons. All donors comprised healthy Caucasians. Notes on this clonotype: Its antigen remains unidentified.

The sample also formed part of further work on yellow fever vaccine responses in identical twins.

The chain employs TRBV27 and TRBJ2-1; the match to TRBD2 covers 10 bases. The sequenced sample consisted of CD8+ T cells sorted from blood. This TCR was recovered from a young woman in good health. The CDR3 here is CASSFPAGGRNEQFF. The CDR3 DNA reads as TGTGCCAGCAGTTTCCCAGCGGGGGGGCGAAATGAGCAGTTCTTC.